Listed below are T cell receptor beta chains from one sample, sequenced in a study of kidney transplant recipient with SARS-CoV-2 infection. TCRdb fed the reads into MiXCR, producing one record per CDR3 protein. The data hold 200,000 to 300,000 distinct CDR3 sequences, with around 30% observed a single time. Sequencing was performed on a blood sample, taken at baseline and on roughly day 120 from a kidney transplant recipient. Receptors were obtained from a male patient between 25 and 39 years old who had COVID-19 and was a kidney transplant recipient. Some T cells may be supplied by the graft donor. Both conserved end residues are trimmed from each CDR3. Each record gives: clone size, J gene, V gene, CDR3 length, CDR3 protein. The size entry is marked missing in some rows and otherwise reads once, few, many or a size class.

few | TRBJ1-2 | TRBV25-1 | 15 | ASSHFQELGKTYGYT
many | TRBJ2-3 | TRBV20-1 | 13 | SASAQGAYTDTQY
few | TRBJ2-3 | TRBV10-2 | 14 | ASSSGLAGVADTQY
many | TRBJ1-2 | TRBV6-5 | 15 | ASSRLTECRKTYGYT
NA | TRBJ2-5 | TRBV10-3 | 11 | AISPGGQETRY
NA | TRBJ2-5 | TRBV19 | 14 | ACSIDGAGGQETQY
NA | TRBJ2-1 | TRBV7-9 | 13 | AGSFAGTSDNEQF
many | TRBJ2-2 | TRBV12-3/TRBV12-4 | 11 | ASGRGGGGELF
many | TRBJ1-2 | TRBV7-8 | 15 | ASSSLGFTRKTYGYT
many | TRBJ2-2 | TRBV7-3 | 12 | ASSFLGVTGELF
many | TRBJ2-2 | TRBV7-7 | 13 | ASSRDNTNTGELF
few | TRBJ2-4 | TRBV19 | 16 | ASSLSGGGGSAKNIQY
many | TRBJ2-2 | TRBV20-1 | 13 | SARVGGVNTGELF
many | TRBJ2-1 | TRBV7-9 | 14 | ASSSGLGSSYNEQF
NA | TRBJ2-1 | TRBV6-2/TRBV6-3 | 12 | ASSQYFGTERNV